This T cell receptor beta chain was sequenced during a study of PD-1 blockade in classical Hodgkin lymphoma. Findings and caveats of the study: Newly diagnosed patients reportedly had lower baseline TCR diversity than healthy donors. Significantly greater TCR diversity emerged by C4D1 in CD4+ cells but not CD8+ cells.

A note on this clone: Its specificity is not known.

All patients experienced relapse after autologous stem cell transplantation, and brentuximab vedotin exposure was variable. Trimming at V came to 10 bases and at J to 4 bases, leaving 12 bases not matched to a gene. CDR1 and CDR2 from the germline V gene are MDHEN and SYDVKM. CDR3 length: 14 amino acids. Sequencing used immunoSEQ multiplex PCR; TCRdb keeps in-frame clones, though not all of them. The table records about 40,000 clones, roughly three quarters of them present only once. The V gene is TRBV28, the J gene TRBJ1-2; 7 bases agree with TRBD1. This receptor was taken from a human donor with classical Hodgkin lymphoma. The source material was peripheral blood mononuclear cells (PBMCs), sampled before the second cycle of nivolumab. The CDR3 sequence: CATVRQGDLYGYTF. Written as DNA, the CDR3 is TGTGCCACGGTGAGACAGGGAGACCTCTATGGCTACACCTTC.